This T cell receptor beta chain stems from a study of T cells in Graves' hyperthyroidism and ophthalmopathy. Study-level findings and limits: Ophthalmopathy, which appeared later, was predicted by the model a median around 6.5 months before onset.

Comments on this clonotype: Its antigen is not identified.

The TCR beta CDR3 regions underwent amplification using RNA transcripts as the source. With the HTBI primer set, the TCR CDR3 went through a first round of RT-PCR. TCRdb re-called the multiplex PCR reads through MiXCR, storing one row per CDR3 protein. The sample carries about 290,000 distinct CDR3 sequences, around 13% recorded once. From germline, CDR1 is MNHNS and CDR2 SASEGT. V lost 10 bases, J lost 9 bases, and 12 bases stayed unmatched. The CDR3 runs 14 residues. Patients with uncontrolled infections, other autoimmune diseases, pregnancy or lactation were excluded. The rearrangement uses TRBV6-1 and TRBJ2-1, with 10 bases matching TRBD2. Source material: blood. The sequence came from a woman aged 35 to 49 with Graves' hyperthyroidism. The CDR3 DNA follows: TGTGCCAACAACCCCGGGCTAGCGGGAGTTGAGCAGTTCTTC. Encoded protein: CANNPGLAGVEQFF.